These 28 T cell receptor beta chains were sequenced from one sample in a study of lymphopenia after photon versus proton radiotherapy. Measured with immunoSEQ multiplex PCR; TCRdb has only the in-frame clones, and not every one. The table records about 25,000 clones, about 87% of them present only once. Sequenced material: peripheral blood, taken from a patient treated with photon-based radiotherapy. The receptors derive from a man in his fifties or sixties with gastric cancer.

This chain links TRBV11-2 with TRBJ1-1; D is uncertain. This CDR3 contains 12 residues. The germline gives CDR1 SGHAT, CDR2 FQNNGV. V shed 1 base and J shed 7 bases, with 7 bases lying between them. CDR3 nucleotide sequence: TGTGCCAGCAGCTTAGGGACCCTTGAAGCTTTCTTT. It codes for CASSLGTLEAFF.

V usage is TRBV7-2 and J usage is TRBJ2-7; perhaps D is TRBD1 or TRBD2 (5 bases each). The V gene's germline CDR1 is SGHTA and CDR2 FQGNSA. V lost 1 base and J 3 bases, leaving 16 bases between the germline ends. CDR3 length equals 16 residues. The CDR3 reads CASSLGPYGADYEQYF. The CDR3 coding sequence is TGTGCCAGCAGCTTAGGCCCATACGGGGCCGACTACGAGCAGTACTTC.

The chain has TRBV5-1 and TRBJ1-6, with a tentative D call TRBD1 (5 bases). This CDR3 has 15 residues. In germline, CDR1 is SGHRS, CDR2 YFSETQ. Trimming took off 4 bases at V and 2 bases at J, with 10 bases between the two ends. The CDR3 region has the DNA TGCGCCAGCAGCCGCGACAGAGCCTATAATTCACCCCTCCACTTT. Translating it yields CASSRDRAYNSPLHF.

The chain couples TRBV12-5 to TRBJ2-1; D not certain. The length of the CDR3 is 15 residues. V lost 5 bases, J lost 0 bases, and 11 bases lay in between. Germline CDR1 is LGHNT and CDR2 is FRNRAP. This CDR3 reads CASGGRSPSYNEQFF. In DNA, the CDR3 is TGTGCTAGTGGTGGGCGGTCCCCCTCCTACAATGAGCAGTTCTTC.

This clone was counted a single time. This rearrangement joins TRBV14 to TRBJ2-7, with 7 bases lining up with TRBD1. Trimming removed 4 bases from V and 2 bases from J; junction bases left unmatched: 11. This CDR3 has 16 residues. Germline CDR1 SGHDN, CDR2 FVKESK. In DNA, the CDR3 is TGTGCCAGCAGCCGACGGGACAGTAGAGCACCCTACGAGCAGTACGTC. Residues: CASSRRDSRAPYEQYV.

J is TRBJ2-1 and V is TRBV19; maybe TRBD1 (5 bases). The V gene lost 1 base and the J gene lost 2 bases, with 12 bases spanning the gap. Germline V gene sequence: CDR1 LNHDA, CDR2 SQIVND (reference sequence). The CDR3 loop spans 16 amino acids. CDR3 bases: TGTGCCAGTAGTATAGGTCCAGGGCGCACCTACAATGAGCAGTTCTTC. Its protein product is CASSIGPGRTYNEQFF.

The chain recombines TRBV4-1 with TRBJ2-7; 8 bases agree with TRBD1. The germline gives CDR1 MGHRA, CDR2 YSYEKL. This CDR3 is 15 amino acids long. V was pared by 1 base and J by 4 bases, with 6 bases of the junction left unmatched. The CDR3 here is CASSQVGRGRYEQYF. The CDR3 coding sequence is TGCGCCAGCAGCCAAGTAGGCAGGGGGCGGTACGAGCAGTACTTC.

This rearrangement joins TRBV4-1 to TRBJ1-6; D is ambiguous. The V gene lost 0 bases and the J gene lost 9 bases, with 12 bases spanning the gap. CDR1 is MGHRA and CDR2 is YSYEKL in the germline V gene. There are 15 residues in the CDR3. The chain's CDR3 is CASSQDLGYRSPLHF. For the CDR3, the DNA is TGCGCCAGCAGCCAAGATTTGGGGTATCGTTCACCCCTCCACTTT.

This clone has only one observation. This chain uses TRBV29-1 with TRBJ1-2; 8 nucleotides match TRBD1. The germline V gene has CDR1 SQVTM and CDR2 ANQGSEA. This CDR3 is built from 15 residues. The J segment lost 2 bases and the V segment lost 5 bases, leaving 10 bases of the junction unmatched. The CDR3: CSVPSRTGNNYGYTF. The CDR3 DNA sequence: TGCAGCGTTCCCTCCCGGACAGGGAACAACTATGGCTACACCTTC.

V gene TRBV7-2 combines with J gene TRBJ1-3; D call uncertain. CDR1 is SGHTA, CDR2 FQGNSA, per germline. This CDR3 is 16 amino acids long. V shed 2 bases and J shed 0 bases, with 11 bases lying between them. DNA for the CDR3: TGTGCCAGCAGCTTAACGACGGTGCCCTCTGGAAACACCATATATTTT. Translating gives CASSLTTVPSGNTIYF.

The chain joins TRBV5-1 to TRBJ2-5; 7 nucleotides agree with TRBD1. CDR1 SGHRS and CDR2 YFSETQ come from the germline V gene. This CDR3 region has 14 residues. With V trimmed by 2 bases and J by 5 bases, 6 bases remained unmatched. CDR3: CASSFTTGMETQYF. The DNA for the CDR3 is TGCGCCAGCAGCTTCACGACAGGGATGGAGACCCAGTACTTC.

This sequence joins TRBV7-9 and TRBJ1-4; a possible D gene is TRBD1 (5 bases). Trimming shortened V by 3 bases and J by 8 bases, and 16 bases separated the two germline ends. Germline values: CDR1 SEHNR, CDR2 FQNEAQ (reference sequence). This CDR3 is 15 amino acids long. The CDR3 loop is CASSFVGGVREKLFF. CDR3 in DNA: TGTGCCAGCAGCTTCGTTGGAGGGGTGAGAGAAAAACTGTTTTTT.

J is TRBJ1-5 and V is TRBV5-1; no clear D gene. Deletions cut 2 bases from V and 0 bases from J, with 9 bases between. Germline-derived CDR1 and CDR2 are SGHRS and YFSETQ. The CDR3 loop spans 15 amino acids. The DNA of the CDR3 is TGCGCCAGCAGCTTATTATCCGGTAGCAATCAGCCCCAGCATTTT. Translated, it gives CASSLLSGSNQPQHF.

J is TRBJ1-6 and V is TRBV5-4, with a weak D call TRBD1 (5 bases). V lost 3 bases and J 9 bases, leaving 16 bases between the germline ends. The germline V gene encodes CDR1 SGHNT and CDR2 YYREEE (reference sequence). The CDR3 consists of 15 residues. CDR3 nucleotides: TGTGCCAGCAGCTCTGGGGGGTTAAAAAGTTCACCCCTCCACTTT. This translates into CASSSGGLKSSPLHF.

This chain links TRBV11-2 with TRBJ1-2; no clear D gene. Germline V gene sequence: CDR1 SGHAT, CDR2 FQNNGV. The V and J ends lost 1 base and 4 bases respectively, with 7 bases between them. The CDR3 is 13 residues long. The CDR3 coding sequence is TGTGCCAGCAGCTTAGGACATTCCTATGGCTACACCTTC. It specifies CASSLGHSYGYTF.

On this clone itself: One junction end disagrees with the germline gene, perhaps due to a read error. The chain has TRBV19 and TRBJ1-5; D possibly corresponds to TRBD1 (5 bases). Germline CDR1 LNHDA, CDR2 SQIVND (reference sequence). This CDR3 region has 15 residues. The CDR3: CASGMGQGWEQPQHF. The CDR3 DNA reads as TGTGCCAGTGGTATGGGCCAGGGATGGGAGCAGCCCCAGCATTTT.

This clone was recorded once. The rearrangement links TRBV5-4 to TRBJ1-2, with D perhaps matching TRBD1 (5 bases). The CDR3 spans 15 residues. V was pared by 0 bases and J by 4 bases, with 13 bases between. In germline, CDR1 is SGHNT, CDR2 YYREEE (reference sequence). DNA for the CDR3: TGTGCCAGCAGCTTGGGCCAGAGGGACCTCTATGGCTACACCTTC. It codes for CASSLGQRDLYGYTF.

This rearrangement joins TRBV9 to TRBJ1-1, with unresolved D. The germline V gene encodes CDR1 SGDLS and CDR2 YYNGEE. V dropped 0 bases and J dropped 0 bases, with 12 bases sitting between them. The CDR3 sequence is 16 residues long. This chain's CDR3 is CASSVATGRLNTEAFF. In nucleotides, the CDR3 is TGTGCCAGCAGCGTAGCTACTGGGCGTCTGAACACTGAAGCTTTCTTT.

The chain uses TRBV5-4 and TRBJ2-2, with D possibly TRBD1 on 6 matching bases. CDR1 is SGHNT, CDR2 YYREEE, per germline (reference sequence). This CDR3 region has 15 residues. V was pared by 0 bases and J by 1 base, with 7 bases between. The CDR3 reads CASSLGGLNTGELFF. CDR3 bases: TGTGCCAGCAGCTTGGGGGGGCTGAACACCGGGGAGCTGTTTTTT.

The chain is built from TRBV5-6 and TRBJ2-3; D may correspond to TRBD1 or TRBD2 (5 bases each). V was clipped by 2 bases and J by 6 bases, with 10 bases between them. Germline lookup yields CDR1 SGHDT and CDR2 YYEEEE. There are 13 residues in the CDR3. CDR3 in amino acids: CASSFDGADTQYF. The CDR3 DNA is TGTGCCAGCAGCTTCGACGGGGCCGATACGCAGTATTTT.

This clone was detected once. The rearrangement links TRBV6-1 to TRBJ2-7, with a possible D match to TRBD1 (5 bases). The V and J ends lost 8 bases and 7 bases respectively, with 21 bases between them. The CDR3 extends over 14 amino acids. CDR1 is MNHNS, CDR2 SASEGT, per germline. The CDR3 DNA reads TGTGCCAGCTCCCCGACAGTGCAAATGCGGGAGCAGTACTTC. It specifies CASSPTVQMREQYF.

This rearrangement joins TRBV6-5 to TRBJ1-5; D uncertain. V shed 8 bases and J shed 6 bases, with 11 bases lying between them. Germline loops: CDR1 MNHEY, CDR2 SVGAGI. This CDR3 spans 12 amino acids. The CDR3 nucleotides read TGTGCCAGCCGCACTAGTGGTCAGCCCCAGCATTTT. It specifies CASRTSGQPQHF.

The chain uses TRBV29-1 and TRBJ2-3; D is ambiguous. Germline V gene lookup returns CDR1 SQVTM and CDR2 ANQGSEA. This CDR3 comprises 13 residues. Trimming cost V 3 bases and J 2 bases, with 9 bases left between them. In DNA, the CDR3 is TGCAGCGTTGATGGACGGATCACAGATACGCAGTATTTT. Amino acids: CSVDGRITDTQYF.

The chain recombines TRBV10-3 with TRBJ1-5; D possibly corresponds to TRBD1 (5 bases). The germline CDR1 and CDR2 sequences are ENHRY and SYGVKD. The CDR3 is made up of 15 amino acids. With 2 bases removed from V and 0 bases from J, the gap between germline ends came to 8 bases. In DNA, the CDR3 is TGTGCCATCAGTGAGACAGGTCTTAGCAATCAGCCCCAGCATTTT. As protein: CAISETGLSNQPQHF.

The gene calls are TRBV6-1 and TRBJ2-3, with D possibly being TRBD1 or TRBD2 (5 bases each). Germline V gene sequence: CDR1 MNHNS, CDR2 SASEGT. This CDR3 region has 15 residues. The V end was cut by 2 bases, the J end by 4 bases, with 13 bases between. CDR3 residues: CASSEPGPGADTQYF. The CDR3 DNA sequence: TGTGCCAGCAGTGAACCGGGGCCTGGGGCAGATACGCAGTATTTT.

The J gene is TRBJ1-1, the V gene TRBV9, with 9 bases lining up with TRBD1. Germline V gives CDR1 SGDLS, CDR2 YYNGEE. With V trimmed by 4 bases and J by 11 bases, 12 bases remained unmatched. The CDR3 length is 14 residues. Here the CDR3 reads CASSLSPGQGDAFF. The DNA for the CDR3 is TGTGCCAGCAGCCTCTCCCCGGGACAGGGTGACGCTTTCTTT. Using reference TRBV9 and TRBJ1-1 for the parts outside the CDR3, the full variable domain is DSGVTQTPKHLITATGQRVTLRCSPRSGDLSVYWYQQSLDQGLQFLIQYYNGEERAKGNILERFSAQQFPDLHSELNLSSLELGDSALYFCASSLSPGQGDAFFGQGTRLTVV.

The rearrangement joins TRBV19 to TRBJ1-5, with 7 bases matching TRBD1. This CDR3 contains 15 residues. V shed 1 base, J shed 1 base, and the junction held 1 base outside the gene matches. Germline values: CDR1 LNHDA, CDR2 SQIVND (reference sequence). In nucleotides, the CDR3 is TGTGCCAGTAGTATAGGGGACAGAAGCAATCAGCCCCAGCATTTT. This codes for CASSIGDRSNQPQHF.

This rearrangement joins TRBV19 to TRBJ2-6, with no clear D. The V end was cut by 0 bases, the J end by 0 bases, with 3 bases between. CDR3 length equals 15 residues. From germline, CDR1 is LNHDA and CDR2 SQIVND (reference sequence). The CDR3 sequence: CASSIEDSGANVLTF. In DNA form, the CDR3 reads TGTGCCAGTAGTATAGAGGACTCTGGGGCCAACGTCCTGACTTTC.